Listed below are T cell receptor beta chains from one sample, sequenced in a study of beta chain features in type 1 diabetes. Assay used: immunoSEQ multiplex PCR; TCRdb lists only in-frame clones, some missing. The table has over 600,000 clones, around 12% seen once; the top ten hold more than 0.09%. Source material: naive CD4+ T cells from blood. These receptors all stem from a young man with type 1 diabetes. The CDR3 runs from the conserved cysteine through the conserved F or W. Fields, in order: clone size, J gene, D gene, V gene, CDR3 protein, CDR3 DNA. A D gene is named only where the DNA matches it firmly. Rows give clone size only sometimes, using once, few, many, or a class for an expanded clone.

abundance: .
j_gene: TRBJ1-3
d_gene: .
v_gene: TRBV30
CDR3aa: CAWSPGSSGNTIYF
CDR3nt: TGTGCCTGGAGCCCAGGGAGCTCTGGAAACACCATATATTTT

abundance: .
j_gene: TRBJ2-7
d_gene: TRBD1
v_gene: TRBV25-1
CDR3aa: CASSPSQGAYEQYF
CDR3nt: TGTGCCAGCAGCCCCTCCCAGGGGGCCTACGAGCAGTACTTC

abundance: few
j_gene: TRBJ1-2
d_gene: .
v_gene: TRBV19
CDR3aa: CASSVRDLFYGYTF
CDR3nt: TGTGCCAGTAGCGTGAGGGATCTGTTCTATGGCTACACCTTC

abundance: few
j_gene: TRBJ1-2
d_gene: .
v_gene: TRBV6-6
CDR3aa: CASRAVEGYTF
CDR3nt: TGTGCCAGCAGAGCGGTCGAAGGCTACACCTTC

abundance: few
j_gene: TRBJ1-2
d_gene: .
v_gene: TRBV5-6
CDR3aa: CASRRTAYGYTF
CDR3nt: TGTGCCAGCAGACGGACAGCTTATGGCTACACCTTC

abundance: .
j_gene: TRBJ2-5
d_gene: TRBD2
v_gene: TRBV10-3
CDR3aa: CATSGPRETQYF
CDR3nt: TGTGCCACTAGCGGACCTCGAGAGACCCAGTACTTC

abundance: .
j_gene: TRBJ1-1
d_gene: .
v_gene: TRBV11-3
CDR3aa: CASSPRSGRGNTEAFF
CDR3nt: TGTGCCAGCAGCCCCCGTTCGGGGAGAGGGAACACTGAAGCTTTCTTT

abundance: .
j_gene: TRBJ2-3
d_gene: TRBD2
v_gene: TRBV10-3
CDR3aa: CAISENLAGTDTQYF
CDR3nt: TGTGCCATCAGTGAGAATCTAGCGGGGACAGATACGCAGTATTTT

abundance: .
j_gene: TRBJ2-7
d_gene: .
v_gene: TRBV25-1
CDR3aa: CASNFLDGSSYEQYF
CDR3nt: TGTGCCAGCAACTTCTTGGACGGGAGCTCCTACGAGCAGTACTTC

abundance: .
j_gene: TRBJ2-1
d_gene: .
v_gene: TRBV4-2
CDR3aa: CASSQDAAGWAGSYNEQFF
CDR3nt: TGTGCCAGCAGCCAAGATGCGGCGGGGTGGGCAGGGTCCTACAATGAGCAGTTCTTC

abundance: .
j_gene: TRBJ2-1
d_gene: .
v_gene: TRBV19
CDR3aa: CASSVAPRSDEQFF
CDR3nt: TGTGCCAGTAGTGTGGCCCCACGGTCGGATGAGCAGTTCTTC

abundance: .
j_gene: TRBJ2-2
d_gene: .
v_gene: TRBV7-9
CDR3aa: CASSLPAGSTGELFF
CDR3nt: TGTGCCAGCAGCTTACCGGCCGGGTCCACCGGGGAGCTGTTTTTT

abundance: .
j_gene: TRBJ2-5
d_gene: .
v_gene: TRBV19
CDR3aa: CASSKAGADETQYF
CDR3nt: TGTGCCAGTAGTAAGGCGGGGGCCGACGAGACCCAGTACTTC

abundance: .
j_gene: TRBJ2-7
d_gene: TRBD1
v_gene: TRBV7-2
CDR3aa: CASSLGQGISYEQYF
CDR3nt: TGTGCCAGCAGCCTGGGACAGGGGATATCCTACGAGCAGTACTTC

abundance: few
j_gene: TRBJ2-3
d_gene: .
v_gene: TRBV4-1
CDR3aa: CASSQDDYNTDTQYF
CDR3nt: TGCGCCAGCAGCCAAGATGACTATAACACAGATACGCAGTATTTT

abundance: .
j_gene: TRBJ2-3
d_gene: TRBD2
v_gene: TRBV5-6
CDR3aa: CASQLAGRTDTQYF
CDR3nt: TGTGCCAGTCAGCTAGCGGGCCGCACAGATACGCAGTATTTT

abundance: few
j_gene: TRBJ1-2
d_gene: .
v_gene: TRBV29-1
CDR3aa: CSDTRGTPGYTF
CDR3nt: TGCAGCGATACAAGGGGGACACCCGGCTACACCTTC

abundance: .
j_gene: TRBJ2-1
d_gene: TRBD2
v_gene: TRBV2
CDR3aa: CASSYQGTSGEQFF
CDR3nt: TGTGCCAGCAGCTATCAGGGGACTAGCGGGGAGCAGTTCTTC

abundance: few
j_gene: TRBJ2-2
d_gene: TRBD1
v_gene: TRBV15
CDR3aa: CATSSPGTGAGELFF
CDR3nt: TGTGCCACCAGCAGTCCCGGGACAGGGGCCGGGGAGCTGTTTTTT

abundance: few
j_gene: TRBJ2-5
d_gene: TRBD1
v_gene: TRBV7-9
CDR3aa: CASSLIQGAQETQYF
CDR3nt: TGTGCCAGCAGCTTAATTCAGGGGGCACAAGAGACCCAGTACTTC

abundance: .
j_gene: TRBJ2-6
d_gene: TRBD1
v_gene: TRBV9
CDR3aa: CASSGGQGAPGANVLTF
CDR3nt: TGTGCCAGCAGCGGGGGACAGGGGGCGCCTGGGGCCAACGTCCTGACTTTC

abundance: .
j_gene: TRBJ1-6
d_gene: TRBD1
v_gene: TRBV2
CDR3aa: CASSEQTGNNSPLHF
CDR3nt: TGTGCCAGCAGTGAACAGACAGGGAATAATTCACCCCTCCACTTT

abundance: .
j_gene: TRBJ2-3
d_gene: TRBD2
v_gene: TRBV10-3
CDR3aa: CAISAQLAEALNTQYF
CDR3nt: TGTGCCATCAGTGCTCAACTAGCGGAGGCTCTGAATACGCAGTATTTT

abundance: .
j_gene: TRBJ1-6
d_gene: .
v_gene: TRBV5-1
CDR3aa: CASSSQGIAYNSPLHF
CDR3nt: TGCGCCAGCAGCTCGCAGGGTATTGCCTATAATTCACCCCTCCACTTT

abundance: few
j_gene: TRBJ1-1
d_gene: .
v_gene: TRBV7-9
CDR3aa: CASSLVLSEAFF
CDR3nt: TGTGCCAGCAGCCTGGTACTTTCGGAAGCTTTCTTT

abundance: .
j_gene: TRBJ1-1
d_gene: .
v_gene: TRBV5-1
CDR3aa: CASSPRTDNTEAFF
CDR3nt: TGCGCCAGCAGCCCAAGGACAGACAACACTGAAGCTTTCTTT

abundance: .
j_gene: TRBJ2-4
d_gene: .
v_gene: TRBV7-3
CDR3aa: CASSLKGGAKNIQYF
CDR3nt: TGTGCCAGCAGCTTAAAGGGGGGAGCCAAAAACATTCAGTACTTC

abundance: .
j_gene: TRBJ1-5
d_gene: .
v_gene: TRBV19
CDR3aa: CASSFNGRISNQPQHF
CDR3nt: TGTGCCAGTAGTTTCAACGGACGGATTAGCAATCAGCCCCAGCATTTT

abundance: .
j_gene: TRBJ2-7
d_gene: TRBD1
v_gene: TRBV18
CDR3aa: CASSPPDRASEQYF
CDR3nt: TGTGCCAGCTCACCCCCAGACAGGGCGAGCGAGCAGTACTTC

abundance: few
j_gene: TRBJ2-3
d_gene: .
v_gene: TRBV29-1
CDR3aa: CSVGGRTTDTQYF
CDR3nt: TGCAGCGTCGGGGGCCGTACCACAGATACGCAGTATTTT

abundance: once
j_gene: TRBJ2-5
d_gene: .
v_gene: TRBV5-1
CDR3aa: CASSFGQIQETQYF
CDR3nt: TGCGCCAGCAGCTTTGGACAAATTCAAGAGACCCAGTACTTC

abundance: .
j_gene: TRBJ1-2
d_gene: .
v_gene: TRBV7-6
CDR3aa: CASSYSGGYGYTF
CDR3nt: TGTGCCAGCAGCTACTCCGGGGGATATGGCTACACCTTC